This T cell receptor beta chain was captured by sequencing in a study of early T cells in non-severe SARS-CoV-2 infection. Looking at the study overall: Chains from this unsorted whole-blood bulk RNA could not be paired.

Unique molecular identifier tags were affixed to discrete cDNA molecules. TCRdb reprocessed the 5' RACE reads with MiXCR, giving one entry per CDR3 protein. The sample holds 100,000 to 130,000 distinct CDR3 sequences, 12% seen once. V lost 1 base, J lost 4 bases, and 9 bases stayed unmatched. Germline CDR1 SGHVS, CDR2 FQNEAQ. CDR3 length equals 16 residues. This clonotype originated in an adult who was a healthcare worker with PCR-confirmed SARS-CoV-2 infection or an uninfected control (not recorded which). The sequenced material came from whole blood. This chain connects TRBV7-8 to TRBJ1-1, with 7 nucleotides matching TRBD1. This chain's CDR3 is CASSLEGRGYGTEAFF. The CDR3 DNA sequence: TGTGCCAGCAGCTTAGAGGGCAGGGGGTATGGCACTGAAGCTTTCTTT.